This T cell receptor beta chain was captured in a study of shared T cell receptors in the human thymus. The protocol was immunoSEQ multiplex PCR, while the TCRdb copy is restricted to in-frame clones and leaves out a portion. The data contain about 710,000 clones, more than 70% of them seen just once; the ten biggest clones take up more than 0.009%. Germline V gene sequence: CDR1 MDHEN, CDR2 SYDVKM. CDR3 length equals 16 residues. Trimming removed 5 bases from V and 0 bases from J; junction bases left unmatched: 6. The same sample was also used in a study of human thymus T cells.

Sequencing was done on a sample of thymocytes. This chain uses TRBV28 with TRBJ2-7; 11 nucleotides align to TRBD1. The receptor was isolated from a boy less than two years old with a congenital heart defect. The DNA of the CDR3 is TGTGCCAGCAGTGTCCACGGACAGGGGGCCTCCTACGAGCAGTACTTC. Amino acids: CASSVHGQGASYEQYF.